The following is a T cell receptor (beta chain) sequence with its context. It lacks a known antigen. No base quality values were provided; no much bigger clone lies one nucleotide off. The library was made by the immunoSEQ multiplex PCR assay. The multiplex PCR relied on a mix of 60 forward primers for TCR Vbeta segments and 13 reverse primers for TCR Jbeta segments. A multiplex PCR assay on genomic DNA amplified the CDR3 region of rearranged TCR beta genes. On the Illumina HiSeq System, the amplified TCR beta libraries were sequenced as 87-base-pair reads. The authors processed their data as follows. A later analysis counted 65 million to 90 million unique TCR beta chains across the 640 or so repertoires, and 9 million to 14 million of these chains were shared by at least two donors. Raw reads were error-corrected and collapsed into unique sequences by a nearest-neighbor algorithm in which closely related sequences were merged to remove PCR and sequencing errors. CDR3 sequences were aligned to IMGT reference sequences to assign V, D and J gene segments. Each retained sequence needed at least a six-nucleotide match to both a V gene segment and a J gene segment. A rearrangement counted as productive if the CDR3 had no stop codons and remained in frame with V and J, and every other rearrangement counted as non-productive. Following IMGT convention, CDR3 was defined as the stretch from the second conserved V-encoded cysteine to the conserved J-encoded phenylalanine. The earlier analysis of about 590 of the donors excluded sequences that lacked an unambiguous match to a single V gene segment. An earlier analysis of 500 to 700 of the donors classified V segments as functional when productive rearrangements were above 56.7% and as segregating when the standard deviation between donors was above 5%. To diagnose cytomegalovirus status from the catalog of TCR beta chain sequences, a statistical classification framework was built. A later analysis assigned V and J genes by comparing TCR nucleotide sequences with IMGT/GENE-DB human TR gene sequences. In a later analysis, CDR3 sequences and most-parsimonious VDJ recombination scenarios were assigned using the TCRdist pipeline. A later analysis defined each TCR beta chain by its CDR3 amino acid sequence plus V-gene family, and excluded reads lacking a unique V-gene family. A later analysis removed roughly 590 highly shared, low-generation-probability nucleotide sequences to deal with suspected cross-contamination and a sequencing artifact. For each public chain, a later analysis derived a clonal expansion index from normalized ranks of inferred template counts within each repertoire. Generation probabilities in a later analysis came from a VDJ recombination model fitted to out-of-frame rearrangements, and those results were checked against IGoR. In a later analysis, hypergeometric tests were used to score TCR-TCR, TCR-HLA and TCR-CMV co-occurrence, with a repertoire-size bias correction applied to TCR pairs. False discovery rates were estimated in a later analysis by permuting HLA or CMV assignments 20 times. In a later analysis, co-occurring TCRs were grouped using DBSCAN, and TCRdist sequence similarity was added for clustering within HLA-allele-positive subsets. Co-occurrence clustering excluded repertoires with fewer than 30,000 or more than 120,000 public chains, plus five with anomalous nucleotide sharing. This is the immuneACCESS table as TCRdb keeps it, with only in-frame sequences that have V and J called. A part of the clones is gone; compared with another copy, unresolved V genes explain less than half, and the rest is unexplained. V and J calls and clone size follow that table, whereas D and trimming were derived from the DNA. The sample profile shows 74,000 or so clones; more than 60% of them were found once. Less than 6% of the sample is in the top ten clones.

This sample is drawn from a study of cytomegalovirus exposure and HLA in healthy donors (dated by TCRdb to 2017 to 2019). Regarding the research as a whole: In an earlier analysis of several hundred of the donors, around 290 Gb of sequence data and some 100 million unique TCR beta sequences from about 179 million T cells were reported. An early release that covered roughly 600 HLA-typed donors contained around 300 gigabases of sequencing data and tens of millions of unique TCR sequences. The genetic ancestry cluster associated with self-reported Caucasian donors included 70% to 85% of the roughly 380 genotyped donors. The study aimed to test whether cataloging public T cell receptors could reveal signatures of past pathogen exposure. The study used immunosequencing to profile the T cell repertoires of 666 subjects and linked those repertoires to cytomegalovirus serostatus. In addition to the first cohort of 650 to 800 subjects, a separate validation cohort of 120 different subjects was used. The study combined high-throughput TCR immunosequencing, statistical association of individual TCRs with disease status, and machine learning to predict cytomegalovirus infection status. To study patterns of TCR occurrence, a later analysis re-analyzed previously published TCR beta repertoires from 500 to 850 donors and added high-resolution HLA genotyping. Rather than drawing on any new phenotypic data, the later analysis identified candidate immune exposures from TCR beta sequences and the way those sequences occurred across donors. In an earlier analysis of 500 to 650 of the donors, high-throughput TCR beta sequencing was used to judge whether each TCR beta V gene segment behaved as functional or pseudogenic. Donor age, sex, ethnicity and CMV serostatus were compiled alongside the repertoire data. In a later genetic analysis, genome-wide SNP genotypes for about three fifths of the 666 donors were used, and that subset was treated as a discovery cohort. All discovery cohort repertoires had been generated using a single sequencing platform. Class I and class II HLA loci were covered by the typing at four-digit resolution. Typing coverage differed by locus: A, B, C, DRB1 and DQB1 were typed in about 629-640 donors, DQA1 in 522, DPA1 in around 600, and DPB1 in 400 to 480. A few DR-DQ haplotypes were treated as single units for association and clustering because of strong linkage in the cohort. Among several hundred genotyped donors of the cohort, an average of approximately 200,000 unique TCR beta nucleotide sequences was sequenced per donor, of which about 18% were non-productive. Broad study findings and their caveats: The study gave a list of 150 to 200 TCR beta chains associated with cytomegalovirus. In a later analysis, 15,000 to 20,000 TCR beta sequences were associated with specific HLA alleles at a false discovery rate of 0.05. Because HLA typing was unavailable for some donors at each locus, only the typed subset was used in association tests. Compared with equally common non-associated chains, HLA-associated TCR beta chains in a later analysis were more clonally expanded and had lower generation probabilities. A later analysis reported that several top co-occurrence clusters appeared linked to parvovirus B19, influenza, CMV and Epstein-Barr virus. A later genetic analysis reported fewer N-insertions in productive TCRs among donors in an Asian-associated ancestry cluster than the approximately 700-donor mean. The cohort was sequenced for TCR beta chains only, and without alpha or paired-chain data the features that could be detected were limited. Most TCR sequences were seen in very few donors, while some public TCRs were found in many individuals. Because the 87-base-pair reads could not distinguish some IMGT-functional V segments, including TRBV6-2 and TRBV6-3, those segments were excluded. A further reported finding was that TCR beta sequences accurately predicted the HLA-A and HLA-B alleles for most subjects in the first cohort. CMV serostatus was the only immune exposure information available for the cohort. Broadly in line with IMGT annotations, most TCR beta V segments showed up in productive rearrangements about 87% or about 30% of the time in an earlier analysis of around 550 of the donors. In vitro tests confirmed that three of the cytomegalovirus-associated TCR beta chains recognize cytomegalovirus antigens. Over 15 rarely observed V segments, including chromosome 9 orphons, were excluded from the earlier analysis of about 500 of the donors because counts were too low. In a later analysis, the rate of TCR association differed among HLA loci, with DRB1 alleles having the most associated TCRs and HLA-C alleles having the fewest. The authors suggested that the approach could potentially be generalized to other disease states and immunological phenotypes. Correlated functional status among segregating V segments might reflect linkage disequilibrium, but an unknown experimental factor could not be ruled out. Strong co-occurrence of HLA alleles, especially DR and DQ, made assigning TCR associations to individual alleles difficult. A cluster of highly shared sequence variants was judged likely to represent a technical artifact of the sequencing pipeline. The classifier was reported to diagnose cytomegalovirus status with high specificity and sensitivity in both the original cohort and the validation cohort. A later genetic analysis associated a missense DCLRE1C variant with V-gene and J-gene trimming of TCR beta chains, and an independent cohort replicated the association. Roughly uniform sequencing depth across donors was assumed in presence/absence analyses, although this assumption may not hold. Most CMV-associated TCR beta chains appeared to be HLA-restricted in a later analysis, and the HLA associations seemed to be driven largely by CMV exposure.

Trimming takes 4 bases from V and 5 bases from J, and the germline ends sit 12 bases apart. Taken from the germline V gene (reference sequence), the CDR1 and CDR2 loops are SGHNT and YYREEE. The CDR3 measures 13 amino acids from cysteine to phenylalanine. The kept DNA is CDR3 alone, 39 bases in frame from the first base. The cohort comprised around 700 healthy bone marrow donors. At the time of sampling, every cohort member was nominally healthy, though immune exposures that went unrecorded were likely present. The donor tested CMV seropositive, placing the donor among the 250 to 350 seropositive members of the cohort. Each donor provided a peripheral blood sample, and peripheral blood mononuclear cells were used for TCR beta sequencing. The Qiagen DNeasy Blood Extraction Kit was used to extract genomic DNA from the blood cell samples.

This receptor was taken from a male donor in good health and CMV-seropositive. Recombination joined TRBV5-4 with TRBJ2-5; the D gene is perhaps TRBD2, from 6 matching bases. Sequenced material: PBMCs. The CDR3 corresponds to CASSQTSTETQYF. The DNA sequence reads TGTGCCAGCAGCCAAACTAGCACGGAGACCCAGTACTTC.